This record concerns one T cell receptor beta chain sequence. This record comes from a study of blood T cell repertoires in COVID-19. Authors' analysis steps: It was from reference gene primer amplification that nucleated cell counts were estimated. Generated by immunoSEQ multiplex PCR, the TCRdb table keeps only in-frame clones and is missing some. The DNA was the basis for D and trimming; V, J and clone size are from that table. Among some 71,000 clones listed, 80% to 90% were seen once. CDR1 is SGHDT, CDR2 YYEEEE, per germline. The CDR3 runs to 12 residues. Trimming left V 2 bases short and J 6 bases short, with 9 bases between.

Sequenced sample: peripheral blood. The chain has TRBV5-6 and TRBJ2-7, with D possibly matching TRBD2 (5 bases). This clonotype was sampled from a woman aged 45-59 years with acute or convalescent COVID-19. The CDR3 DNA follows: TGTGCCAGCAGCTTCCGGGGAGTCGAGCAGTACTTC. Protein: CASSFRGVEQYF.